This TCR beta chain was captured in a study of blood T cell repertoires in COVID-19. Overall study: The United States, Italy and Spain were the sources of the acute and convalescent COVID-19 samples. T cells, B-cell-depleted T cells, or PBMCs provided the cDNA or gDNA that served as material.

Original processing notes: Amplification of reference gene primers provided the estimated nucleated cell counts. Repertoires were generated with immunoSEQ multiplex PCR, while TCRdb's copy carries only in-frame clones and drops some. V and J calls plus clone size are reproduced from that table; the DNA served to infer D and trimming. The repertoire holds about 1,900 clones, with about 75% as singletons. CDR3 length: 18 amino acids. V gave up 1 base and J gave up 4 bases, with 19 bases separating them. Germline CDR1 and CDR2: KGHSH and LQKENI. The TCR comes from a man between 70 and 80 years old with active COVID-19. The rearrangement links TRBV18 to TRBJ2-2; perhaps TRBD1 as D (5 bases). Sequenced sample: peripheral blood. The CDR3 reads CASSPRFSQEYLTGELFF. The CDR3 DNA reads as TGTGCCAGCTCACCACGATTCTCACAGGAGTATCTCACCGGGGAGCTGTTTTTT.